This T cell receptor beta chain was captured in a study of T cell responses to AZD1222 COVID-19 vaccine. Repertoires were generated with immunoSEQ multiplex PCR, while TCRdb's copy carries only in-frame clones and drops some. The sample includes 140,000 or so clones, approximately 91% seen only once; the top ten take 4% to 5%. The sample in question was peripheral blood, obtained on day 0 of AZD1222 vaccination. This clonotype originated in an adult in good health.

CDR3 sequence (DNA): TGTGCCAGCAGCAACCGACCGGGTGAAGCTTTCTTT. Protein sequence: CASSNRPGEAFF. The chain joins TRBV11-3 to TRBJ1-1; D is ambiguous. The germline V and J ends were trimmed by 5 bases and 7 bases, with 11 bases remaining between them. The CDR3 contains 12 residues. Germline V gives CDR1 SGHNT, CDR2 YENEEA.